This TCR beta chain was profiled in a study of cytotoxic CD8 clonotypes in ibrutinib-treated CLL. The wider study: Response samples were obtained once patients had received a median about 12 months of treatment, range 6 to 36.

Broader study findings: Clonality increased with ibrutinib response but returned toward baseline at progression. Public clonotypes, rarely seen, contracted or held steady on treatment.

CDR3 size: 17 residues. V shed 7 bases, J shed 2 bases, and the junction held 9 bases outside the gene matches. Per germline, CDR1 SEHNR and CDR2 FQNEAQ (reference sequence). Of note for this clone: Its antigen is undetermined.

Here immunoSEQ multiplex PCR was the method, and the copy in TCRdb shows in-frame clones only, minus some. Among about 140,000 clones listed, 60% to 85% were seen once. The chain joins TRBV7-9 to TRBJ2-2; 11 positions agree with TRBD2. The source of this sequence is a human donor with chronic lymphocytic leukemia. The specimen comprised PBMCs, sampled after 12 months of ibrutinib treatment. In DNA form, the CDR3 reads TGTGCCAGCACCCGCCCCACTAGCGGGAGTAACACCGGGGAGCTGTTTTTT. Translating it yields CASTRPTSGSNTGELFF. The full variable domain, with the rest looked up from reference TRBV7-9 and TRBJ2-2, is DTGVSQNPRHKITKRGQNVTFRCDPISEHNRLYWYRQTLGQGPEFLTYFQNEAQLEKSRLLSDRFSAERPKGSFSTLEIQRTEQGDSAMYLCASTRPTSGSNTGELFFGEGSRLTVL.